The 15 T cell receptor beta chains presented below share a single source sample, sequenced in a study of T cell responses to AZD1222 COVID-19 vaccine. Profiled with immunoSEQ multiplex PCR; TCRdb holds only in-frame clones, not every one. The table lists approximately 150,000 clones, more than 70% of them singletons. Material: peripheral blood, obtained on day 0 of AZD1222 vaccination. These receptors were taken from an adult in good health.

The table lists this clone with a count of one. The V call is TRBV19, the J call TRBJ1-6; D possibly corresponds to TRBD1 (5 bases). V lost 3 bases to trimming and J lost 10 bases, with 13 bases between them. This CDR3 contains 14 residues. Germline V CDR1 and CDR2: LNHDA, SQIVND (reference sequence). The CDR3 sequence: CASSIWTEGSPLHF. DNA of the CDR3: TGTGCCAGTAGTATTTGGACGGAGGGGTCACCCCTCCACTTT.

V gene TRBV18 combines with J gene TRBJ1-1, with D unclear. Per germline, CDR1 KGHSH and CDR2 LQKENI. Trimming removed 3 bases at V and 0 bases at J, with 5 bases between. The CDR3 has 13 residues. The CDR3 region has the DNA TGTGCCAGCTCACCGGCCTTGAACACTGAAGCTTTCTTT. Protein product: CASSPALNTEAFF. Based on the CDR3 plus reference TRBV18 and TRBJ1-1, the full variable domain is NAGVMQNPRHLVRRRGQEARLRCSPMKGHSHVYWYRQLPEEGLKFMVYLQKENIIDESGMPKERFSAEFPKEGPSILRIQQVVRGDSAAYFCASSPALNTEAFFGQGTRLTVV.

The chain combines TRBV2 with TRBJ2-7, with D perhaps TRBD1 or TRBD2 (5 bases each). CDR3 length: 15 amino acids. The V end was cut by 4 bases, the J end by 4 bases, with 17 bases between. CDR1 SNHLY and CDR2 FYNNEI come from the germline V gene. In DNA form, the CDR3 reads TGTGCCAGCAGTGGGGGAACGGGGCGCCTGTACGAGCAGTACTTC. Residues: CASSGGTGRLYEQYF.

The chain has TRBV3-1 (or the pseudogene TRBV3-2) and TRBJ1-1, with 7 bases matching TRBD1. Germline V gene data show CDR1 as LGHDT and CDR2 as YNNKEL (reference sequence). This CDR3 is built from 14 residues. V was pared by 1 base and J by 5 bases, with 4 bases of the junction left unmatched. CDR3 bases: TGTGCCAGCAGCCAAGTCAGGGGGGGGACTGAAGCTTTCTTT. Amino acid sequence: CASSQVRGGTEAFF.

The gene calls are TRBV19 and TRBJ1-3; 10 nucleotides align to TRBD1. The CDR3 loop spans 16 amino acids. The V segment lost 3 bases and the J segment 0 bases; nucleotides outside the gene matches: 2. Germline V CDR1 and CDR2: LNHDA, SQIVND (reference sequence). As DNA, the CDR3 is TGTGCCAGTAGTATGGGACAGGGGCTCTCTGGAAACACCATATATTTT. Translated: CASSMGQGLSGNTIYF.

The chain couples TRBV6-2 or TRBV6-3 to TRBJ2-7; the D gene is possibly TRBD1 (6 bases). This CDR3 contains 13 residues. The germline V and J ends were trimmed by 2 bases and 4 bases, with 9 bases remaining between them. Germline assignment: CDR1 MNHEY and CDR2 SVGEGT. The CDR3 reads CASSYVQGYEQYF. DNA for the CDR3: TGTGCCAGCAGTTACGTACAGGGATACGAGCAGTACTTC.

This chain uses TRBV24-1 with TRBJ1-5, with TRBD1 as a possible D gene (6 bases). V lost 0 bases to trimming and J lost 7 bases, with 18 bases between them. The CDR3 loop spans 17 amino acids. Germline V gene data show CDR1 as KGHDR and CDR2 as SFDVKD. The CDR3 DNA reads TGTGCCACCAGTGATTTGAGGGACAAGGCCCGGTACCAGCCCCAGCATTTT. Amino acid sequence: CATSDLRDKARYQPQHF.

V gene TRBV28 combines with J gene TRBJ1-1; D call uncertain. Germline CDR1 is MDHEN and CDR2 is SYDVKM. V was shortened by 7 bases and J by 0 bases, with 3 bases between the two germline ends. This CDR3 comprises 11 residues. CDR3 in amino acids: CASIVNTEAFF. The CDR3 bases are TGTGCCAGCATAGTGAACACTGAAGCTTTCTTT.

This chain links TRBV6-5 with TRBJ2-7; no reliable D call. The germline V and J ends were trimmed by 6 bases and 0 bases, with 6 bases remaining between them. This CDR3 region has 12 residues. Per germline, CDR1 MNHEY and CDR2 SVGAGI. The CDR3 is CASSRYSYEQYF. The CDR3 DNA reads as TGTGCCAGCAGCCGCTACTCCTACGAGCAGTACTTC.

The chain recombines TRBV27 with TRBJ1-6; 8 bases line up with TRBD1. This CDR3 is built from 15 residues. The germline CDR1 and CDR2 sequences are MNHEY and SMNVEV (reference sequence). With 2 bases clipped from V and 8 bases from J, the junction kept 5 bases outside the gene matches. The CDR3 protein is CASSLQDRVDSPLHF. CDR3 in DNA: TGTGCCAGCAGTTTACAGGACAGGGTAGATTCACCCCTCCACTTT.

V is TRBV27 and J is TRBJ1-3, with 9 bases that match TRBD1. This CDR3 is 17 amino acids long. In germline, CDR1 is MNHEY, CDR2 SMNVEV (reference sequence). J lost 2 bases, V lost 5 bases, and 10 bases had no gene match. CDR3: CASSPRTGVTPGNTIYF. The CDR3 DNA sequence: TGTGCCAGCAGTCCAAGGACAGGGGTAACGCCTGGAAACACCATATATTTT.

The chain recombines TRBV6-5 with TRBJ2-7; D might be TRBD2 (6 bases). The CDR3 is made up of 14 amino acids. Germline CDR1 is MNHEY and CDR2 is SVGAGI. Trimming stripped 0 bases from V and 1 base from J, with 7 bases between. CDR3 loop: CASSYSEGSYEQYF. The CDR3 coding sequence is TGTGCCAGCAGTTACTCGGAGGGTTCCTACGAGCAGTACTTC.

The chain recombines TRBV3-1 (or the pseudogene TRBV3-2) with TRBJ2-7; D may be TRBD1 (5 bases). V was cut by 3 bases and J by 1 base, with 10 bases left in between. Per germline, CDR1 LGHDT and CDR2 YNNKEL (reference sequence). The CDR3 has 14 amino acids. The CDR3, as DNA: TGTGCCAGCAGCCACTTTCGACAGTCCTACGAGCAGTACTTC. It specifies CASSHFRQSYEQYF.

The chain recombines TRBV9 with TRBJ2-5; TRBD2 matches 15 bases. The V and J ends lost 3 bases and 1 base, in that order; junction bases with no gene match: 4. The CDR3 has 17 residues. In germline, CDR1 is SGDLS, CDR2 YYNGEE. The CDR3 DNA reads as TGTGCCAGCAGCGCCGGGACTAGCGGGGGGCTCCAAGAGACCCAGTACTTC. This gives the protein CASSAGTSGGLQETQYF.

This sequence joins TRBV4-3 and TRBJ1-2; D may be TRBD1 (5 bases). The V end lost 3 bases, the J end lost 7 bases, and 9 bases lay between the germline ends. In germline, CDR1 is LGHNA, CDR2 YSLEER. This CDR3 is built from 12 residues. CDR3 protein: CASSHRGIGYTF. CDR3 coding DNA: TGCGCCAGCAGCCATAGGGGAATTGGCTACACCTTC.